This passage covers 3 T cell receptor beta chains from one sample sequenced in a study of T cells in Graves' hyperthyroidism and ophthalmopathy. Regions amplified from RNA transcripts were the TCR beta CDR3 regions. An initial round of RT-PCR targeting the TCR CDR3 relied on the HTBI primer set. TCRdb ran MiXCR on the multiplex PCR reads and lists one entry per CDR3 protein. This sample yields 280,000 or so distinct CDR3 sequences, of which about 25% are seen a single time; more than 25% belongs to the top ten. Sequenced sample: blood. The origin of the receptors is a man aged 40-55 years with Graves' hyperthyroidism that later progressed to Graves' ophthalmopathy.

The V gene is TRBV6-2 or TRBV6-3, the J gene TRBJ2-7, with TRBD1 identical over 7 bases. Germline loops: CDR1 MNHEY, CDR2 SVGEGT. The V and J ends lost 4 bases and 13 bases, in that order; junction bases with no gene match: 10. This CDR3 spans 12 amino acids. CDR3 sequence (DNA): TGTGCCAGCAGTTCGACAGGGTCCCCAGGATACTTC. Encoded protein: CASSSTGSPGYF.

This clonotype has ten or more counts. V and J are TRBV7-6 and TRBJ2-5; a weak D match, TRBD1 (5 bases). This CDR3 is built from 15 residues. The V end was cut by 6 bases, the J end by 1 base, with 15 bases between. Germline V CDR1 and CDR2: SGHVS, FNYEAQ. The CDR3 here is CASSRAQGPQETQYF. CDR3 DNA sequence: TGTGCCAGCAGTCGCGCGCAGGGCCCCCAAGAGACCCAGTACTTC.

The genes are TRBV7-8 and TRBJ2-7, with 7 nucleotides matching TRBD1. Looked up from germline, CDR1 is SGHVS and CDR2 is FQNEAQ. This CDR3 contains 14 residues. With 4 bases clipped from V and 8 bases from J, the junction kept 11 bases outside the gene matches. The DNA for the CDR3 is TGTGCCAGCAGCTCATCGGGACAGTACTTCCAGCAGTACTTC. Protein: CASSSSGQYFQQYF.